These T cell receptor beta chains were read from a single sample in a study of T cell repertoires in cytomegalovirus infection. Via MiXCR, TCRdb re-called the reads, giving one row per CDR3 protein. This repertoire shows almost 550,000 distinct CDR3 sequences, approximately 17% found once; its top ten account for around 25%. The sequenced sample consisted of CD8+ T cells from PBMCs. Every receptor here comes from a human donor in good health (CMV status not recorded). Some clones in this sample may be carry-over from other donors' samples. Both conserved end residues are part of each CDR3. The D gene is left open where the match is weak. Size is omitted from some rows. Given values are once, few, many or a class for expanded clones.

V,D,J,size,CDR3,DNA
TRBV27,TRBD1,TRBJ1-4,many,CASSLRDRPNEKLFF,TGTGCCAGCAGTTTAAGGGACAGGCCGAATGAAAAACTGTTTTTT
TRBV29-1,-,TRBJ1-2,-,CSAQGGIGNGYTF,TGCAGCGCCCAAGGGGGGATCGGTAATGGCTACACCTTC
TRBV19,-,TRBJ2-7,-,CASSIGQVYEQYF,TGTGCCAGTAGTATTGGGCAGGTATACGAGCAGTACTTC
TRBV27,-,TRBJ1-2,-,CASSPVGGQGYGYTF,TGTGCCAGCAGTCCTGTCGGGGGGCAGGGCTATGGCTACACCTTC
TRBV5-1,-,TRBJ2-1,many,CASSPYPYNEQFF,TGCGCCAGCAGCCCCTACCCCTACAATGAGCAGTTCTTC
TRBV27,-,TRBJ2-7,few,CASSLSAAAEQYF,TGTGCCAGCAGTTTATCCGCGGCCGCCGAGCAGTACTTC
TRBV12-3/TRBV12-4,-,TRBJ1-2,many,CASTEGGNYGYTF,TGTGCCAGCACCGAAGGGGGAAACTATGGCTACACCTTC
TRBV5-1,TRBD1,TRBJ2-1,-,CASSMTGVREQFF,TGCGCCAGCAGCATGACAGGGGTCAGGGAGCAGTTCTTC
TRBV5-1,-,TRBJ1-1,-,CASRTAMNTEAFF,TGCGCCAGCCGGACAGCAATGAACACTGAAGCTTTCTTT
TRBV7-9,-,TRBJ2-1,-,CASSLGRGDSYNEQFF,TGTGCCAGCTCACTCGGGCGGGGAGACTCCTACAATGAGCAGTTCTTC
TRBV13,-,TRBJ2-4,-,CASSSRSRLGIQYF,TGTGCCAGCAGCTCTAGGTCCCGGCTGGGCATTCAGTACTTC
TRBV6-1,-,TRBJ2-5,-,CASSDTPRGQETQYF,TGTGCCAGCAGTGACACCCCCAGGGGTCAAGAGACCCAGTACTTC
TRBV3-1,-,TRBJ2-1,few,CASSSGTGTGNNEQFF,TGTGCCAGCAGCAGTGGTACGGGAACCGGTAACAATGAGCAGTTCTTC
TRBV29-1,TRBD1,TRBJ2-5,-,CSVEEPQGAYQETQYF,TGCAGCGTTGAAGAACCACAGGGGGCTTACCAAGAGACCCAGTACTTC
TRBV30,-,TRBJ2-1,-,CAWIPDPRLYNEQFF,TGTGCCTGGATCCCGGATCCGAGGCTTTACAATGAGCAGTTCTTC
TRBV7-9,-,TRBJ1-1,many,CASSSAGEAFF,TGTGCCAGCAGCTCGGCAGGGGAGGCTTTCTTT
TRBV19,-,TRBJ2-3,many,CASSSPSQGVSTDTQYF,TGTGCCAGTAGTTCCCCCTCCCAGGGCGTCAGCACAGATACGCAGTATTTT
TRBV27,-,TRBJ2-1,-,CASSFPATRYNEQFF,TGTGCCAGCAGTTTCCCCGCGACTAGATACAATGAGCAGTTCTTC
TRBV7-6,-,TRBJ2-5,many,CASRSRDSRRETQYF,TGTGCCAGCAGGTCGCGGGACTCCCGGCGAGAGACCCAGTACTTC
TRBV10-3,-,TRBJ2-3,-,CASYEDTQYF,TGTGCCAGCTATGAAGATACGCAGTATTTT
TRBV4-2,-,TRBJ2-3,many,CASSQERVRRGTDTQYF,TGTGCCAGCAGCCAAGAGAGGGTGAGGCGAGGCACAGATACGCAGTATTTT
TRBV28,-,TRBJ2-7,many,CASKNRGYSYEQYF,TGTGCCAGCAAGAATAGGGGGTATAGCTACGAGCAGTACTTC
TRBV28,-,TRBJ1-2,many,CASSLDTAGYTF,TGTGCCAGCAGTTTGGACACGGCTGGCTACACCTTC
TRBV12-5,TRBD1,TRBJ1-1,many,CASGLKVVVGQGYTEAFF,TGTGCTAGTGGTTTGAAGGTGGTGGTAGGACAGGGCTACACTGAAGCTTTCTTT
TRBV7-9,TRBD1,TRBJ1-1,many,CASHQGGRTEAFF,TGTGCCAGCCACCAGGGGGGGAGGACTGAAGCTTTCTTT
TRBV29-1,-,TRBJ1-1,few,CSVEKNTEAFF,TGCAGCGTGGAGAAGAACACTGAAGCTTTCTTT
TRBV27,TRBD1,TRBJ1-4,-,CASRMTGTGENLFF,TGTGCCAGCAGAATGACAGGGACTGGGGAAAATCTGTTTTTT
TRBV19,-,TRBJ1-1,many,CASSTPLRGDLNTEAFF,TGTGCCAGTAGTACCCCCCTACGCGGGGATCTGAACACTGAAGCTTTCTTT
TRBV4-1,TRBD1,TRBJ1-4,few,CASSQDGQGSEKLFF,TGCGCCAGCAGCCAAGATGGACAGGGGTCTGAAAAACTGTTTTTT